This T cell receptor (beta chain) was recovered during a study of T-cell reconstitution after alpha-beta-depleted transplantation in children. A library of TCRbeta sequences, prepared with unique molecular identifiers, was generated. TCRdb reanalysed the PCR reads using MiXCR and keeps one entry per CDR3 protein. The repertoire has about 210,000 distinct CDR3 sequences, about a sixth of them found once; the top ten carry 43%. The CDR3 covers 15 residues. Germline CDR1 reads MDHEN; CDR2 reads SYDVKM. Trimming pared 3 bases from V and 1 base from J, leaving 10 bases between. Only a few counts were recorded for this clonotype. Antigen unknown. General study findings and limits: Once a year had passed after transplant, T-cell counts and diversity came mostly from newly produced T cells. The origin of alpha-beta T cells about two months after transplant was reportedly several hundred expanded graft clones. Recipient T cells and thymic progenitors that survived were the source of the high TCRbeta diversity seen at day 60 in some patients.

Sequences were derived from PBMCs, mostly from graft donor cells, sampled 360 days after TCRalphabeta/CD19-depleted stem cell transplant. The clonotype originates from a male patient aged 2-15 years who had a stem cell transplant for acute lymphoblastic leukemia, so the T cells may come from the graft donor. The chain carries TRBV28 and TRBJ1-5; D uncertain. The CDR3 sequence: CASSLVGRSNQPQHF. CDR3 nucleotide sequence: TGTGCCAGCAGTTTGGTCGGCCGGAGCAATCAGCCCCAGCATTTT.